This paragraph covers one T cell receptor beta chain sequence. The antigen is unknown. These data are taken from a study of blood T cells in healthy people across ages. In the study overall: Using template switching, researchers captured about one barcoded beta molecule for each two T cells. Findings and caveats of the study: Not knowing donor CMV status may have confounded expanded clonotype changes.

The germline V and J ends were trimmed by 5 bases and 0 bases, with 13 bases remaining between them. From germline, CDR1 is DFQATT and CDR2 SNEGSKA (reference sequence). This CDR3 is built from 15 residues. Combining a sample-barcoded 5' primer with a J-beta primer mix, a second PCR ran for 7 to 11 cycles. Through a template-switch adaptor with 12 random nucleotides, each cDNA molecule received a tag. MiXCR was run by TCRdb on the 5' RACE reads, yielding one entry per CDR3 protein. There are more than 700,000 distinct CDR3 sequences in the sample; about 48% occur only once, and approximately 40% lies in the top ten.

The sample comprised blood. This receptor was obtained from a man aged 80 or over in good health. The rearrangement joins TRBV20-1 to TRBJ1-4; possibly TRBD1 for D (6 bases). CDR3 protein: CSAGGGGATNEKLFF. In DNA form, the CDR3 reads TGCAGTGCTGGCGGAGGGGGGGCAACTAATGAAAAACTGTTTTTT.